Listed below are T cell receptor beta chains from one sample, sequenced in a study of T cell clonotyping in hematopoietic cell transplantation. Measured with immunoSEQ multiplex PCR; TCRdb has only the in-frame clones, and not every one. Among about 3,600 clones listed, about three quarters were seen once. The sample in question was peripheral blood mononuclear cells, obtained 30 days after allogeneic stem cell transplant. The receptors shown here come from a male patient between 40 and 50 years old who had an allogeneic stem cell transplant from an unrelated donor, so the T cells may come from the graft donor. Some clones in this sample may be carry-over from other donors' samples. Both conserved end residues are part of each CDR3. D genes are given only for firm matches. Only part of the rows carry a size: once, few, many, or a class if the clone is expanded.

>-|TRBV10-3|TRBJ1-6|TRBD1
TGTGCCATCAGCCTGCAGGACAGGGGTAATTCACCCCTCCACTTT
CAISLQDRGNSPLHF
>-|TRBV7-2|TRBJ1-2|TRBD1
TGTGCCAGCAGCCGGGACAGGGGCAACTATGGCTACACCTTC
CASSRDRGNYGYTF
>-|TRBV7-2|TRBJ2-7|-
TGTGCCAGCAGGCCCCGGGACCGACCCTACGAGCAGTACTTC
CASRPRDRPYEQYF
>once|TRBV7-9|TRBJ2-7|-
TGTGCCAGCAGCTTAGCGTCAGGGGCCTACGAGCAGTACTTC
CASSLASGAYEQYF
>-|TRBV1|TRBJ2-1|-
TGCACCAGCAGAGGGGGGGCGGGTGGAAAGCAGTTCTTC
CTSRGGAGGKQFF
>once|TRBV7-2|TRBJ2-1|TRBD2
TGTGCCAGCAGCTTAGCTGCTAGCGGGTTCAATGAGCAGTTCTTC
CASSLAASGFNEQFF
>-|TRBV4-1|TRBJ1-3|TRBD1
TGCGCCAGCAGGTTTACGGGACAGCGAAACACCATATATTTT
CASRFTGQRNTIYF
>once|TRBV4-3|TRBJ1-4|-
TGCGCCAGCAGCCAAGTCGGGCCAGGGAATAATGAAAAACTGTTTTTT
CASSQVGPGNNEKLFF
>-|TRBV4-3|TRBJ2-7|TRBD1
TGCGCCAGCAGTCCCGGGACAGGGGCCTACGAGCAGTACTTC
CASSPGTGAYEQYF
>once|TRBV5-1|TRBJ1-1|-
TGCGCCAGCAGCCCCCGTGGAGATGAGACTTTCTTT
CASSPRGDETFF
>-|TRBV18|TRBJ2-5|-
TGTGCCAGCTCACCACCGTCTAGCCTCGATGGAGGGACCCAGTACTTC
CASSPPSSLDGGTQYF
>-|TRBV4-1|TRBJ2-7|TRBD2
TGCGCCAGCAGCCAACCGAGCGGGGGTTACGAGCAGTACTTC
CASSQPSGGYEQYF
>-|TRBV7-9|TRBJ1-5|-
TGTGCCAGCAGCTTAGCTCAGAATCAGCCCCAGCATTTT
CASSLAQNQPQHF
>few|TRBV6-1|TRBJ1-6|-
TGTGCCAGCAGTGTACAGACTGACAATTCACCCCTCCACTTT
CASSVQTDNSPLHF
>-|TRBV30|TRBJ1-2|-
TGTGCCTGGCACAGGGTTAATGGCTACACCTTC
CAWHRVNGYTF
>once|TRBV27|TRBJ2-1|-
TGTGCCAGCAGTTTGAGCCAGGGGTGGAATGAGCAGTTCTTC
CASSLSQGWNEQFF
>-|TRBV7-2|TRBJ2-3|-
TGTGCCAGCAGACGAACAGGGGAGGCAGATACGCAGTATTTT
CASRRTGEADTQYF